This TCR beta chain stems from a study of cytomegalovirus exposure and HLA in healthy donors. This PCR relied on a set of 60 Vbeta primers and 13 Jbeta primers. Clones were read by immunoSEQ multiplex PCR, and TCRdb kept only the in-frame ones, dropping some. The sample consists of about 180,000 clones, 80% to 90% of them appearing once. This clone has a handful of counts. The germline V gene encodes CDR1 SEHNR and CDR2 FQNEAQ (reference sequence). The germline V and J ends were trimmed by 1 base and 5 bases, with 20 bases remaining between them. The CDR3 totals 18 residues. This sequence joins TRBV7-9 and TRBJ1-4; D possibly corresponds to TRBD1 (6 bases). The receptor was derived from a girl aged 2-10 years in good health and CMV-seropositive. Sequencing was performed on PBMCs. In DNA form, the CDR3 reads TGTGCCAGCAGCTTAGATGGACGAGCGGGGGCAGGGAATGAAAAACTGTTTTTT. Residues: CASSLDGRAGAGNEKLFF.